These 23 T cell receptor beta chains share one sample of origin, sequenced in a study of cytomegalovirus exposure and HLA in healthy donors. It was with 60 Vbeta and 13 Jbeta primers that the PCR ran. Profiling relied on immunoSEQ multiplex PCR, and the TCRdb table lists in-frame clones only, not all of them. The sample yields 55,000 to 75,000 clones, around 75% seen once. The sequencing input was PBMCs. The receptors stem from a woman younger than 45 in good health and CMV-seropositive.

This sequence joins TRBV19 and TRBJ2-1; TRBD1 might be the D (5 bases). Trimming removed 2 bases from V and 4 bases from J, with 12 bases in between. Germline assignment: CDR1 LNHDA and CDR2 SQIVND (reference sequence). The length of the CDR3 is 15 residues. The CDR3 DNA reads TGTGCCAGTAGTATAAGGGTACAGGCTTACAATGAGCAGTTCTTC. It is translated as CASSIRVQAYNEQFF.

The V and J genes are TRBV27 and TRBJ1-4; D is possibly TRBD1 (6 bases). This CDR3 has 16 amino acids. Trimming pared 6 bases from V and 8 bases from J, leaving 22 bases between. The germline V gene has CDR1 MNHEY and CDR2 SMNVEV (reference sequence). This CDR3 reads CASSRDGQRWEEKLFF. CDR3 DNA: TGTGCCAGCAGCCGAGATGGACAGCGATGGGAGGAAAAACTGTTTTTT.

V usage is TRBV19 and J usage is TRBJ1-2; 8 bases fit TRBD1. V lost 4 bases and J lost 2; bases outside the gene matches: 6. The CDR3 spans 15 residues. Looked up from germline, CDR1 is LNHDA and CDR2 is SQIVND (reference sequence). The CDR3 is CASSTPRGLNYGYTF. In DNA form, the CDR3 reads TGTGCCAGTAGTACCCCCAGGGGGCTGAACTATGGCTACACCTTC.

V usage is TRBV6-5 and J usage is TRBJ2-1; weak D call: TRBD2 (5 bases). Germline CDR1 reads MNHEY; CDR2 reads SVGAGI. The V and J ends lost 2 bases and 8 bases respectively, with 13 bases between them. The length of the CDR3 is 14 residues. The CDR3, as DNA: TGTGCCAGCAGTTACGCAGGTAGCGTCGATGAGCAGTTCTTC. Its protein is CASSYAGSVDEQFF.

The V gene is TRBV27, the J gene TRBJ1-2; no clear D. CDR3 length: 14 residues. Deletions cut 2 bases from V and 4 bases from J, with 11 bases between. Germline CDR1 reads MNHEY; CDR2 reads SMNVEV (reference sequence). The CDR3 is CASSLGRIGYGYTF. DNA for the CDR3: TGTGCCAGCAGTTTAGGGAGAATCGGCTATGGCTACACCTTC.

V usage is TRBV6-5 and J usage is TRBJ1-6, with D perhaps matching TRBD1 (6 bases). Looked up from germline, CDR1 is MNHEY and CDR2 is SVGAGI. The CDR3 has 14 amino acids. V was pared by 7 bases and J by 7 bases, with 14 bases between. The CDR3 DNA follows: TGTGCCAGCACTATAGGACAGTTGAATTCACCCCTCCACTTT. This gives the protein CASTIGQLNSPLHF.

This chain links TRBV7-2 with TRBJ1-1, with 7 bases that match TRBD1. Trimming removed 0 bases from V and 5 bases from J; junction bases left unmatched: 9. This CDR3 is 16 amino acids long. Looked up from germline, CDR1 is SGHTA and CDR2 is FQGNSA. CDR3 sequence (DNA): TGTGCCAGCAGCTTAGCGGGACAGCTCCGAGGTACTGAAGCTTTCTTT. Protein: CASSLAGQLRGTEAFF.

The DNA of the CDR3 is TGTGCCTGGACCCGGGGAAGGGTCTACGAGCAGTACTTC. This gives the protein CAWTRGRVYEQYF. The chain uses TRBV30 and TRBJ2-7, with a possible D match to TRBD2 (5 bases). V shed 4 bases and J shed 3 bases, with 13 bases lying between them. The CDR3 runs to 13 residues. CDR1 and CDR2 (germline): GTSNPN, SVGIG (reference sequence). Filled out from reference TRBV30 and TRBJ2-7, the complete variable domain reads SQTIHQWPATLVQPVGSPLSLECTVEGTSNPNLYWYRQAAGRGLQLLFYSVGIGQISSEVPQNLSASRPQDRQFILSSKKLLLSDSGFYLCAWTRGRVYEQYFGPGTRLTVT.

The rearrangement links TRBV19 to TRBJ2-7, with 8 positions matching TRBD2. Looked up from germline, CDR1 is LNHDA and CDR2 is SQIVND (reference sequence). V lost 8 bases, J lost 2 bases, and 11 bases stayed unmatched. This CDR3 contains 15 residues. The CDR3 loop reads CASSPGLAGTYEQYF. The CDR3 DNA sequence: TGTGCCAGTTCACCAGGTCTAGCGGGTACCTACGAGCAGTACTTC. The variable domain in full, completed from reference TRBV19 and TRBJ2-7, reads DGGITQSPKYLFRKEGQNVTLSCEQNLNHDAMYWYRQDPGQGLRLIYYSQIVNDFQKGDIAEGYSVSREKKESFPLTVTSAQKNPTAFYLCASSPGLAGTYEQYFGPGTRLTVT.

The chain joins TRBV7-9 to TRBJ2-7; 7 positions match TRBD1. V lost 4 bases and J lost 5; bases outside the gene matches: 2. The CDR3 has 12 residues. CDR1 and CDR2 from the germline V gene are SEHNR and FQNEAQ (reference sequence). The CDR3 is CASSSTGNEQYF. CDR3 nucleotide sequence: TGTGCCAGCAGCTCGACAGGGAACGAGCAGTACTTC. Variable domain in full (rest from reference TRBV7-9 and TRBJ2-7): DTGVSQNPRHKITKRGQNVTFRCDPISEHNRLYWYRQTLGQGPEFLTYFQNEAQLEKSRLLSDRFSAERPKGSFSTLEIQRTEQGDSAMYLCASSSTGNEQYFGPGTRLTVT.

This chain uses TRBV6-5 with TRBJ2-1; TRBD1 matches at 7 bases. Germline CDR1 reads MNHEY; CDR2 reads SVGAGI. The CDR3 runs 16 residues. V shed 0 bases, J shed 9 bases, and the junction held 11 bases outside the gene matches. CDR3 coding DNA: TGTGCCAGCAGTTACTCGAACAGGGGAGTAGTGTCTGAGCAGTTCTTC. Amino acid sequence: CASSYSNRGVVSEQFF.

The CDR3 region is CASSGTSGGYNEQFF. The CDR3 DNA sequence: TGTGCCAGCAGTGGGACTAGCGGGGGCTACAATGAGCAGTTCTTC. This chain connects TRBV2 to TRBJ2-1; 13 bases are a match to TRBD2. Per the germline V gene, CDR1 is SNHLY and CDR2 is FYNNEI. The CDR3 spans 15 residues. J was trimmed by 3 bases and V by 4 bases; bases with no gene match: 0. The variable domain in full, completed from reference TRBV2 and TRBJ2-1, reads EPEVTQTPSHQVTQMGQEVILRCVPISNHLYFYWYRQILGQKVEFLVSFYNNEISEKSEIFDDQFSVERPDGSNFTLKIRSTKLEDSAMYFCASSGTSGGYNEQFFGPGTRLTVL.

V usage is TRBV2 and J usage is TRBJ1-5; tentative D call: TRBD1 (5 bases). The CDR3 totals 16 residues. Between the trimmed V and J ends, which lost 8 bases and 0 bases, there was a span of 17 bases. Germline V gene sequence: CDR1 SNHLY, CDR2 FYNNEI. The CDR3 sequence is CASSRDPGGSNQPQHF. The CDR3 nucleotides are TGTGCCAGCTCCCGGGACCCCGGGGGTAGCAATCAGCCCCAGCATTTT.

V is TRBV28 and J is TRBJ1-5, with D possibly TRBD1 on 6 matching bases. Per germline, CDR1 MDHEN and CDR2 SYDVKM. The CDR3 runs to 16 residues. Trimming pared 6 bases from V and 3 bases from J, leaving 18 bases between. In nucleotides, the CDR3 is TGTGCCAGCAGCCTCCTGAGTGGACAGTTCAATCAGCCCCAGCATTTT. This sequence encodes CASSLLSGQFNQPQHF.

The CDR3 DNA reads as TGTGCCAGCAGCTTGAGGCAGGGGGCCCACGAGCAGTACTTC. It specifies CASSLRQGAHEQYF. The gene calls are TRBV5-4 and TRBJ2-7; 8 positions agree with TRBD1. There are 14 residues in the CDR3. The V gene end was trimmed by 1 base and the J gene end by 5 bases; junction bases not matched to a gene: 5. Germline V gene data show CDR1 as SGHNT and CDR2 as YYREEE (reference sequence). The whole variable domain, remainder taken from reference TRBV5-4 and TRBJ2-7, is ETGVTQSPTHLIKTRGQQVTLRCSSQSGHNTVSWYQQALGQGPQFIFQYYREEENGRGNFPPRFSGLQFPNYSSELNVNALELDDSALYLCASSLRQGAHEQYFGPGTRLTVT.

The chain links TRBV11-2 to TRBJ2-3; TRBD1 aligns across 7 bases. The CDR3 has 17 amino acids. The V gene end was trimmed by 5 bases and the J gene end by 0 bases; junction bases not matched to a gene: 11. Germline CDR1 SGHAT, CDR2 FQNNGV. The CDR3 protein is CASSTLGGGLSTDTQYF. The CDR3 bases are TGTGCCAGCAGCACATTAGGGGGCGGACTTAGCACAGATACGCAGTATTTT.

This clone was counted only a few times. This chain joins TRBV6-5 and TRBJ2-6, with unresolved D. CDR1 is MNHEY, CDR2 SVGAGI, per germline. Trimming shortened V by 6 bases and J by 0 bases, and 6 bases separated the two germline ends. CDR3 length: 14 amino acids. The CDR3 region is CASRLSSGANVLTF. The CDR3 bases are TGTGCCAGCAGACTGAGCTCTGGGGCCAACGTCCTGACTTTC.

This sequence joins TRBV27 and TRBJ2-5; D is possibly TRBD2 (7 bases). CDR3 size: 15 residues. Trimming removed 3 bases at V and 6 bases at J, with 17 bases between. The V gene's germline CDR1 is MNHEY and CDR2 SMNVEV (reference sequence). CDR3 in amino acids: CASSFKGEGRKTQYF. CDR3 in DNA: TGTGCCAGCAGTTTTAAGGGGGAGGGCCGGAAGACCCAGTACTTC.

V gene TRBV9 combines with J gene TRBJ2-7; D is unclear. Trimming stripped 4 bases from V and 4 bases from J, with 6 bases between. Germline CDR1 SGDLS, CDR2 YYNGEE. This CDR3 comprises 11 residues. In nucleotides, the CDR3 is TGTGCCAGCAGCCCCGGTTACGAGCAGTACTTC. Its protein is CASSPGYEQYF.

The chain joins TRBV2 to TRBJ2-2; 7 bases align to TRBD1. The V and J ends lost 7 bases and 5 bases, in that order; junction bases with no gene match: 13. The germline gives CDR1 SNHLY, CDR2 FYNNEI. The CDR3 is made up of 16 amino acids. DNA of the CDR3: TGTGCCAGCACCGCCCAGCAGACAGGGTTGACCGGGGAGCTGTTTTTT. Its protein is CASTAQQTGLTGELFF. The full variable domain, completed using reference TRBV2 and TRBJ2-2, is EPEVTQTPSHQVTQMGQEVILRCVPISNHLYFYWYRQILGQKVEFLVSFYNNEISEKSEIFDDQFSVERPDGSNFTLKIRSTKLEDSAMYFCASTAQQTGLTGELFFGEGSRLTVL.

The J gene is TRBJ1-2, the V gene TRBV28, with D hard to call. V lost 3 bases and J lost 8, with 10 bases in between. There are 12 residues in the CDR3. In germline, CDR1 is MDHEN, CDR2 SYDVKM. The CDR3 bases are TGTGCCAGCAGTTTCTTGTATGGCGGCTACACCTTC. Residues: CASSFLYGGYTF.

The chain has TRBV6-5 and TRBJ2-2; 12 bases map to TRBD2. Looked up from germline, CDR1 is MNHEY and CDR2 is SVGAGI. With 2 bases clipped from V and 6 bases from J, the junction kept 4 bases outside the gene matches. The CDR3 is 16 residues long. CDR3 amino acids: CASSYLLAGGPGELFF. CDR3 sequence (DNA): TGTGCCAGCAGTTACCTACTAGCGGGAGGCCCCGGGGAGCTGTTTTTT.

V usage is TRBV7-2 and J usage is TRBJ1-5; possible D gene TRBD1, 6 bases. The germline V gene encodes CDR1 SGHTA and CDR2 FQGNSA. This CDR3 is 13 amino acids long. V was shortened by 3 bases and J by 7 bases, with 10 bases between the two germline ends. DNA for the CDR3: TGTGCCAGCAGCTTTAGGGGGGGCCAGCCCCAGCATTTT. This sequence encodes CASSFRGGQPQHF. Drawing the rest from reference TRBV7-2 and TRBJ1-5, the complete variable domain is GAGVSQSPSNKVTEKGKDVELRCDPISGHTALYWYRQSLGQGLEFLIYFQGNSAPDKSGLPSDRFSAERTGGSVSTLTIQRTQQEDSAVYLCASSFRGGQPQHFGDGTRLSIL.